The 22 T cell receptor beta chains below were found in one sample sequenced in a study of beta chain features in type 1 diabetes. Whole-study findings and limits: Type 1 diabetes patients showed a moderate but significant shortening of TCRB CDR3s in all four CD4+ subsets.

Expressed TCRB transcripts were sequenced because the isolated RNA had all been reverse transcribed beforehand. Method: immunoSEQ multiplex PCR; TCRdb's copy keeps in-frame clones and lacks some. The sample contains 250,000 to 300,000 clones, around 24% of which appear only once. These receptors lack a known antigen. The material sequenced was naive CD4+ T cells from blood. The receptors stem from a woman aged 25 to 45 with type 1 diabetes.

The V call is TRBV29-1, the J call TRBJ2-7; D may be TRBD2 (6 bases). The CDR3 totals 10 residues. With 4 bases removed from V and 11 bases from J, the gap between germline ends came to 12 bases. Germline assignment: CDR1 SQVTM and CDR2 ANQGSEA. CDR3 region: CSVVREREYF. The CDR3, as DNA: TGCAGCGTTGTAAGGGAGCGGGAGTACTTC.

This clone was observed a handful of times. The chain recombines TRBV5-1 with TRBJ2-7; D is perhaps TRBD2 (5 bases). Trimming took 4 bases from V and 5 from J, leaving 13 bases between them. The CDR3 extends over 13 amino acids. Germline loops: CDR1 SGHRS, CDR2 YFSETQ. Here the CDR3 reads CASSPGKENEQYF. The CDR3 DNA follows: TGCGCCAGCAGCCCCGGGAAGGAGAACGAGCAGTACTTC.

The sample holds a few counts of this clone. The chain couples TRBV5-1 to TRBJ2-7, with 7 bases that match TRBD2. Germline V lookup: CDR1 SGHRS, CDR2 YFSETQ. This CDR3 contains 14 residues. Germline trimming cut 2 bases from V and 0 bases from J; bases unmatched to any gene: 2. The CDR3 coding sequence is TGCGCCAGCAGCTTAAGCGGGACCTCCTACGAGCAGTACTTC. It is translated as CASSLSGTSYEQYF.

The chain uses TRBV29-1 and TRBJ2-6, with 9 nucleotides matching TRBD1. Trimming removed 7 bases from V and 0 bases from J; junction bases left unmatched: 10. This CDR3 spans 17 amino acids. CDR1 and CDR2 from the germline V gene are SQVTM and ANQGSEA. Written as DNA, the CDR3 is TGCAGCGCCACAACAGGGGGCTCTGGCTCTGGGGCCAACGTCCTGACTTTC. Encoded protein: CSATTGGSGSGANVLTF. Complete variable domain (other parts from reference TRBV29-1 and TRBJ2-6): SAVISQKPSRDICQRGTSLTIQCQVDSQVTMMFWYRQQPGQSLTLIATANQGSEATYESGFVIDKFPISRPNLTFSTLTVSNMSPEDSSIYLCSATTGGSGSGANVLTFGAGSRLTVL.

This clone was counted only a few times. This chain connects TRBV29-1 to TRBJ2-1; tentative D call: TRBD1 (5 bases). The CDR3 spans 13 residues. Trimming took off 4 bases at V and 0 bases at J, with 7 bases between the two ends. Germline V gene lookup returns CDR1 SQVTM and CDR2 ANQGSEA. CDR3 protein: CSVVDSSYNEQFF. The CDR3 region has the DNA TGCAGCGTTGTAGACAGCTCCTACAATGAGCAGTTCTTC.

This clone was observed a few times. The chain has TRBV29-1 and TRBJ2-2, with D possibly matching TRBD1 (6 bases). Germline assignment: CDR1 SQVTM and CDR2 ANQGSEA. The CDR3 spans 15 residues. Trimming stripped 7 bases from V and 2 bases from J, with 17 bases between. The CDR3 loop is CSAGSQGPNTGELFF. The CDR3 region has the DNA TGCAGCGCTGGCTCTCAGGGGCCTAACACCGGGGAGCTGTTTTTT.

The V and J genes are TRBV4-2 and TRBJ2-1; 13 nucleotides agree with TRBD2. V shed 1 base and J 0 bases; nucleotides not matched to a gene: 3. CDR1 LGHNA and CDR2 YNFKEQ come from the germline V gene. This CDR3 has 18 amino acids. Here the CDR3 DNA reads TGTGCCAGCAGCCAAGCACTAGCGGGAGGGCCCTCCTACAATGAGCAGTTCTTC. This encodes CASSQALAGGPSYNEQFF.

This sequence joins TRBV2 and TRBJ1-1, with a weak D call TRBD1 (6 bases). The CDR3 runs 17 residues. Germline CDR1 is SNHLY and CDR2 is FYNNEI. V was trimmed by 2 bases and J by 1 base, leaving 17 bases between them. CDR3 loop: CASSEQRGILTNTEAFF. For the CDR3, the DNA is TGTGCCAGCAGTGAACAGAGGGGGATACTCACGAACACTGAAGCTTTCTTT.

This clone has just a few counts. The chain joins TRBV11-2 to TRBJ2-1; D gene uncertain. Germline CDR1 and CDR2: SGHAT and FQNNGV. CDR3 size: 15 residues. V was cut by 3 bases and J by 0 bases, with 9 bases left in between. The CDR3 nucleotides are TGTGCCAGCAGCTTCCCGAGAAGCTCCTACAATGAGCAGTTCTTC. Its translation: CASSFPRSSYNEQFF.

This clone was detected a few times. The V and J genes are TRBV28 and TRBJ1-4, with TRBD1 matching 7 bases. Germline V CDR1 and CDR2: MDHEN, SYDVKM. This CDR3 comprises 14 residues. The V segment lost 6 bases and the J segment 11 bases; nucleotides outside the gene matches: 12. CDR3 nucleotide sequence: TGTGCCAGCAGCCGGGGACAGCGACCCAATAAACTGTTTTTT. This encodes CASSRGQRPNKLFF.

The chain joins TRBV6-6 to TRBJ1-5; D unclear. Germline CDR1 reads MNHNY; CDR2 reads SVGAGI (reference sequence). V was trimmed by 2 bases and J by 1 base, leaving 12 bases between them. The CDR3 spans 16 residues. The CDR3 nucleotides read TGTGCCAGCAGTTACGCACAGAGAAGGAGCAATCAGCCCCAGCATTTT. This codes for CASSYAQRRSNQPQHF.

The chain uses TRBV29-1 and TRBJ2-1, with 7 bases identical to TRBD2. This CDR3 spans 14 amino acids. The J segment lost 3 bases and the V segment lost 6 bases, leaving 8 bases of the junction unmatched. CDR1 and CDR2 (germline): SQVTM, ANQGSEA. The CDR3 nucleotides read TGCAGCGTGCGGCGCGGGAGTGTCTACAATGAGCAGTTCTTC. Translation: CSVRRGSVYNEQFF.

This clone was detected only a few times. The chain has TRBV28 and TRBJ1-1; possible D gene TRBD1, 5 bases. Germline V lookup: CDR1 MDHEN, CDR2 SYDVKM. V was clipped by 2 bases and J by 10 bases, with 8 bases between them. This CDR3 contains 11 residues. In DNA form, the CDR3 reads TGTGCCAGCAGTTTAAGGCAGGGAGCTTTCTTT. Protein sequence: CASSLRQGAFF.

The chain joins TRBV5-1 to TRBJ2-1; TRBD1 matches at 8 bases. The trim removed 3 bases at V and 8 bases at J, leaving 1 base unmatched. Germline V CDR1 and CDR2: SGHRS, YFSETQ. The CDR3 is 12 amino acids. The CDR3 DNA is TGCGCCAGCAGCTCGGACAGGGATGAGCAGTTCTTC. This translates into CASSSDRDEQFF.

This clone was detected a few times. This chain uses TRBV18 with TRBJ2-5; TRBD1 is a possible D gene (6 bases). CDR1 is KGHSH and CDR2 is LQKENI in the germline V gene. The V gene lost 0 bases and the J gene lost 2 bases, with 16 bases spanning the gap. The CDR3 contains 17 residues. The DNA for the CDR3 is TGTGCCAGCTCACCACCGGATAACAGGGTGGGACAAGAGACCCAGTACTTC. As protein: CASSPPDNRVGQETQYF. The full variable domain, rest sourced from reference TRBV18 and TRBJ2-5, is NAGVMQNPRHLVRRRGQEARLRCSPMKGHSHVYWYRQLPEEGLKFMVYLQKENIIDESGMPKERFSAEFPKEGPSILRIQQVVRGDSAAYFCASSPPDNRVGQETQYFGPGTRLLVL.

The V gene is TRBV5-8, the J gene TRBJ2-7; D ambiguous. Trimming shortened V by 4 bases and J by 3 bases, and 8 bases separated the two germline ends. Germline V gene lookup returns CDR1 SGHTS and CDR2 YDEGEE. The CDR3 loop spans 12 amino acids. The CDR3 sequence: CASSHYNYEQYF. In DNA, the CDR3 is TGTGCCAGCAGCCACTACAACTACGAGCAGTACTTC.

Of note for this clone: One end of the junction is discordant with germline, which a read error may explain. The chain links TRBV9 to TRBJ2-1; D is ambiguous. CDR3 size: 12 residues. Germline values: CDR1 SGDLS, CDR2 YYNGEE. This CDR3 reads CASSVDYYEQFF. The CDR3 DNA reads TGTGCCAGCAGCGTAGACTACTATGAGCAGTTCTTC. Combining the CDR3 with reference TRBV9 and TRBJ2-1 gives the whole variable domain DSGVTQTPKHLITATGQRVTLRCSPRSGDLSVYWYQQSLDQGLQFLIQYYNGEERAKGNILERFSAQQFPDLHSELNLSSLELGDSALYFCASSVDYYEQFFGPGTRLTVL.

The chain has TRBV27 and TRBJ1-1; D might be TRBD1 (5 bases). Germline lookup yields CDR1 MNHEY and CDR2 SMNVEV (reference sequence). V was shortened by 5 bases and J by 5 bases, with 15 bases between the two germline ends. The CDR3 covers 14 residues. In DNA, the CDR3 is TGTGCCAGCAGTCCCCGGCAGGGAGGGACTGAAGCTTTCTTT. Translated: CASSPRQGGTEAFF.

The chain couples TRBV18 to TRBJ2-1, with 12 nucleotides matching TRBD2. The CDR3 length is 15 residues. Germline CDR1 KGHSH, CDR2 LQKENI. Trimming removed 4 bases from V and 8 bases from J; junction bases left unmatched: 6. The CDR3 is CASSLLAGGMDEQFF. DNA of the CDR3: TGTGCCAGCTCACTTCTAGCGGGAGGGATGGATGAGCAGTTCTTC.

The chain is built from TRBV14 and TRBJ1-1; 8 nucleotides align to TRBD1. Germline V gene lookup returns CDR1 SGHDN and CDR2 FVKESK. This CDR3 is built from 12 residues. Trimming cost V 5 bases and J 5 bases; bases outside gene matches: 1. CDR3 protein: CASSYRGTEAFF. DNA of the CDR3: TGTGCCAGCAGCTACAGGGGGACTGAAGCTTTCTTT.

In its sample, this clone was seen a few times. This rearrangement joins TRBV28 to TRBJ1-2; D remains ambiguous. Germline V gene lookup returns CDR1 MDHEN and CDR2 SYDVKM. This CDR3 contains 12 residues. Trimming removed 8 bases at V and 3 bases at J, with 10 bases between. CDR3 nucleotides: TGTGCCAGCGCCCGTCCAGACTATGGCTACACCTTC. Amino acid sequence: CASARPDYGYTF.

In the case of this clone: Other DNA sequences within the sample encode an identical CDR3. This rearrangement joins TRBV7-9 to TRBJ2-7, with 11 bases that match TRBD2. The V and J ends lost 5 bases and 1 base, in that order; junction bases with no gene match: 4. The length of the CDR3 is 15 residues. Germline loops: CDR1 SEHNR, CDR2 FQNEAQ (reference sequence). CDR3 region: CASSPGTSGSYEQYF. For the CDR3, the DNA is TGTGCCAGCAGCCCCGGGACTAGCGGATCCTACGAGCAGTACTTC.